This T cell receptor (beta chain) was identified during a study of T cell responses to AZD1222 COVID-19 vaccine (dated by TCRdb to about 2021). As for the study more broadly: AZD1222 recipients whose second dose came at about 4 weeks and those whose second dose came at about 12 weeks were combined into one group, since spike-specific TCR depth and breadth did not differ between the two schedules. TCR sequencing covered about 230 trial participants: 200 to 220 given two doses of AZD1222 and approximately 25 given two doses of MenACWY control vaccine. Trial participants were enrolled by age into subgroups of 18-55, 56-69 and 70-plus years, and roughly 150, 30 and 60 TCR-sequenced participants, respectively, were included in these subgroups. What the work shows at the level of the full study, not this receptor alone: Because no day 14 peak-response samples were available, repertoires were characterized only after the peak T cell response. Conclusions about previously exposed vaccinees were limited because only six or seven AZD1222 recipients were SARS-CoV-2 seropositive at baseline. A significant rise in spike-specific TCR breadth and depth was observed after two AZD1222 doses relative to day 0 and relative to MenACWY recipients. The whole spike protein was spanned by vaccine-associated CD4 TCRs, and dominant responses were seen in regions 160-218 and 743-854. Participants were mostly white British, with more females than males. The authors suggested clonal diversity may have been underestimated. Reportedly, close to half of the unique spike-specific TCRs recognized epitopes lying outside the regions that are mutated in the B.1.351 and B.1.1.7 variants. In the small 56-69-year group, the increase in depth fell short of significance, most likely because of low power.

The CDR3 regions of human TCRbeta chains were subjected to immunosequencing. As for how the authors treated the data: TCRs in the repertoires were matched against a reference library of SARS-CoV-2-specific TCRs that had been generated with the MIRA antigen-specificity platform. Breadth was defined as the fraction of unique TCRs that were SARS-CoV-2-associated, and depth was defined as the fraction of total T cells that were SARS-CoV-2-associated. Each spike-specific TCR was assigned to its reactive spike region and to a CD4 or CD8 class using the MIRA data. Log10-transformed breadth and depth values were compared by one-way ANOVA with Sidak's multiple comparisons tests. The table comes from immuneACCESS by way of TCRdb, which keeps in-frame sequences with V and J called. Part of the clones is missing from these tables; in studies checked, under half for an unresolved V gene and the rest for unknown reasons. The V and J calls and the clone size are those of that table, but D and trimming were determined from the DNA. This sample lists about 120,000 clones; about nine tenths were detected once. Approximately 7.5% of the sample belongs to the ten largest clones.

A remark on this clone: Its specific antigen is unknown. No much larger clonotype is one base removed from it; base qualities were not supplied.

For CDR1 and CDR2, the germline V gene lists SGHDN and FVKESK. The cysteine opens and the phenylalanine closes a CDR3 of 14 amino acids. The DNA shown is the 42-base CDR3, in frame from base 1. Deletion took 1 base off V and 0 bases off J, with a span of 4 bases between the germline ends. This specimen's time point label, interpreted: baseline before first vaccination. The vaccinee samples were drawn from two UK trials, COV001 and COV002, one of which was a single-blind randomized controlled phase 2/3 trial testing AZD1222 (ChAdOx1 nCoV-19) in healthy adults. Trial participant PBMC samples were collected at day 0 and day 28 after the second dose for TCRbeta chain sequencing.

This sequence was found in an adult in good health. This material consisted of peripheral blood, taken on day 0 of AZD1222 vaccination. The chain employs TRBV14 and TRBJ2-4; the D gene cannot be named for sure. The CDR3 region has the sequence CASSQVRAKNIQYF. The DNA sequence is TGTGCCAGCAGCCAAGTTCGAGCCAAAAACATTCAGTACTTC.